The rows below give T cell receptor beta chains drawn from one sample of a study of blood T cells in healthy people across ages. TCRdb fed the 5' RACE reads into MiXCR, producing one record per CDR3 protein. The repertoire holds more than 900,000 distinct CDR3 sequences, 20% to 25% seen once, with 0.65% to 0.75% in the top ten. The same data also contributed to another study, on T cells of mothers and their children.

The specimen sequenced was blood. The receptor set was obtained from a girl aged 2 to 9 in good health. The CDR3 runs from the conserved cysteine through the conserved F or W. A D gene is named only where the DNA matches it firmly. Expanded clones are given a class, and other clones once, few, many or no size at all.

D: TRBD1
V: TRBV12-3/TRBV12-4
J: TRBJ2-3
size: few
DNA: TGTGCCAGCAGTAGCTCCGGGACAGGGCCCAACACAGATACGCAGTATTTT
CDR3: CASSSSGTGPNTDTQYF

D: NA
V: TRBV29-1
J: TRBJ2-3
size: few
DNA: TGCAGCGTCGGGAGGACAGGGCGAGCAGATACGCAGTATTTT
CDR3: CSVGRTGRADTQYF

D: NA
V: TRBV6-1
J: TRBJ1-6
size: NA
DNA: TGTGCCAGCAGCGTAGACCCAAGCTCCTATAATTCACCCCTCCACTTT
CDR3: CASSVDPSSYNSPLHF

D: NA
V: TRBV25-1
J: TRBJ2-1
size: NA
DNA: TGTGCCAGCAGTGATTCCGCCAATACCTACAATGAGCAGTTCTTC
CDR3: CASSDSANTYNEQFF

D: NA
V: TRBV12-3/TRBV12-4
J: TRBJ2-1
size: NA
DNA: TGTGCCAGCAGTTTATCGGGAAGCAGGGTCAATGAGCAGTTCTTC
CDR3: CASSLSGSRVNEQFF

D: NA
V: TRBV3-1
J: TRBJ2-5
size: NA
DNA: TGTGCCAGCAGCCAGGGCGGCAGGACCTTCGGGACCCAGTACTTC
CDR3: CASSQGGRTFGTQYF

D: NA
V: TRBV29-1
J: TRBJ2-5
size: NA
DNA: TGCAGCGTTGAAAAGAGTCCCCAAGAGACCCAGTACTTC
CDR3: CSVEKSPQETQYF

D: NA
V: TRBV2
J: TRBJ2-7
size: NA
DNA: TGTGCCAGCACAGCAAGCTACGAGCAGTACTTC
CDR3: CASTASYEQYF

D: NA
V: TRBV7-2
J: TRBJ1-4
size: few
DNA: TGTGCCAGCAGCTTAGGGTGGGGTCGGGAAAAACTGTTTTTT
CDR3: CASSLGWGREKLFF

D: TRBD2
V: TRBV7-2
J: TRBJ2-1
size: few
DNA: TGTGCCAGCAGCCCAGGGACTAGCGGGTCAAAGCAGTTCTTC
CDR3: CASSPGTSGSKQFF

D: NA
V: TRBV4-2
J: TRBJ2-1
size: once
DNA: TGTGCCAGCAGCCAAGTCTCGGTAGCGGTATACAATGAGCAGTTCTTC
CDR3: CASSQVSVAVYNEQFF

D: NA
V: TRBV29-1
J: TRBJ2-1
size: NA
DNA: TGCAGCGTTGAAGACGGGCGGACTAACAATGAGCAGTTCTTC
CDR3: CSVEDGRTNNEQFF

D: NA
V: TRBV11-1
J: TRBJ1-1
size: NA
DNA: TGTGCCAGCAGCATCTACAGGGCTGGAAGGACTGAAGCTTTCTTT
CDR3: CASSIYRAGRTEAFF

D: NA
V: TRBV27
J: TRBJ2-7
size: NA
DNA: TGTGCCAGCAGTTTATATGGACTATCCCAGATACCATACGAGCAGTACTTC
CDR3: CASSLYGLSQIPYEQYF

D: NA
V: TRBV28
J: TRBJ2-1
size: NA
DNA: TGTGCCAGCAGTTTTACAGGGTTGGGCGAGCAGTTCTTC
CDR3: CASSFTGLGEQFF

D: NA
V: TRBV9
J: TRBJ1-5
size: NA
DNA: TGTGCCAGCAGCGTAGGGATGGCGACGGGAAGCGATCAGCCCCAGCATTTT
CDR3: CASSVGMATGSDQPQHF

D: TRBD2
V: TRBV2
J: TRBJ2-7
size: few
DNA: TGTGCCAGCAGTGAGACGGCGGGAGCCGGGTACGAGCAGTACTTC
CDR3: CASSETAGAGYEQYF

D: NA
V: TRBV24-1
J: TRBJ2-2
size: many
DNA: TGTGCCACCACCCAGGGGCCCGGGGAGCTGTTTTTT
CDR3: CATTQGPGELFF

D: NA
V: TRBV7-2
J: TRBJ2-1
size: few
DNA: TGTGCCAGCAGCCAGCAGAGATACAATGAGCAGTTCTTC
CDR3: CASSQQRYNEQFF

D: TRBD1
V: TRBV6-6
J: TRBJ1-1
size: NA
DNA: TGTGCCAGCATTCACAGGGGTAAGGACACTGAAGCTTTCTTT
CDR3: CASIHRGKDTEAFF

D: NA
V: TRBV3-1
J: TRBJ2-7
size: NA
DNA: TGTGCCAGCAGCAATCTAGTCTACGAGCAGTACTTC
CDR3: CASSNLVYEQYF

D: NA
V: TRBV9
J: TRBJ2-5
size: few
DNA: TGTGCCAGCAGCGTAGAGGGAGGGGGTCTTGGAGAGACCCAGTACTTC
CDR3: CASSVEGGGLGETQYF

D: NA
V: TRBV5-1
J: TRBJ1-2
size: many
DNA: TGTGCCAGCAGTTTGGACAGTAACTATGGCTACACCTTC
CDR3: CASSLDSNYGYTF

D: NA
V: TRBV20-1
J: TRBJ2-1
size: NA
DNA: TGCAGTGTCCCCTTCTCCTACAATGAGCAGTTCTTC
CDR3: CSVPFSYNEQFF

D: NA
V: TRBV7-6
J: TRBJ2-5
size: few
DNA: TGTGCCAGCAGCTTAGAGGGAGTCGCAGAGACCCAGTACTTC
CDR3: CASSLEGVAETQYF

D: NA
V: TRBV6-1
J: TRBJ2-6
size: few
DNA: TGTGCCAGCAGTGATACCGGGTACGCTGGGGCCAACGTCCTGACTTTC
CDR3: CASSDTGYAGANVLTF

D: NA
V: TRBV20-1
J: TRBJ2-7
size: NA
DNA: TGCAGTGCCAACTCGGACTCCGACTACGAGCAGTACTTC
CDR3: CSANSDSDYEQYF

D: NA
V: TRBV19
J: TRBJ2-1
size: NA
DNA: TGTGCCAGTAGTATCTTCCTAGGCAATGAGCAGTTCTTC
CDR3: CASSIFLGNEQFF

D: TRBD2
V: TRBV20-1
J: TRBJ2-1
size: few
DNA: TGCAGTGCTAGGGGGACTAGTCTGGTCCATGAGCAGTTCTTC
CDR3: CSARGTSLVHEQFF

D: NA
V: TRBV20-1
J: TRBJ2-5
size: NA
DNA: TGCAGTGCTAGAATGGATCAGGTCGGGAGTTCCGAGACCCAGTACTTC
CDR3: CSARMDQVGSSETQYF

D: TRBD1
V: TRBV7-6
J: TRBJ1-4
size: few
DNA: TGTGCCAGCAGCCCACCCGGACAGGGAAATGAAAAACTGTTTTTT
CDR3: CASSPPGQGNEKLFF

D: TRBD2
V: TRBV13
J: TRBJ2-1
size: few
DNA: TGTGCCAGCAGCCCTGGGACTAGCGGACTCTACAATGAGCAGTTCTTC
CDR3: CASSPGTSGLYNEQFF